These 24 T cell receptor beta chains originate from one sample sequenced in a study of cytomegalovirus exposure and HLA in healthy donors. The PCR used 60 Vbeta and 13 Jbeta primers. Generated by immunoSEQ multiplex PCR, the TCRdb table keeps only in-frame clones and is missing some. The data show approximately 150,000 clones, with 70% to 90% seen just once and around 7.7% held by the top ten. The sample comprised PBMCs. These receptors were taken from a young woman in good health and CMV-seropositive.

This clone has more than one count but fewer than ten. The chain uses TRBV5-1 and TRBJ2-1, with 9 bases identical to TRBD1. With V trimmed by 3 bases and J by 7 bases, 8 bases remained unmatched. The CDR3 has 15 amino acids. In germline, CDR1 is SGHRS, CDR2 YFSETQ. The chain's CDR3 is CASSWPGQGLNEQFF. CDR3 DNA sequence: TGCGCCAGCAGCTGGCCGGGACAGGGTTTGAATGAGCAGTTCTTC. The full variable domain, completed using reference TRBV5-1 and TRBJ2-1, is KAGVTQTPRYLIKTRGQQVTLSCSPISGHRSVSWYQQTPGQGLQFLFEYFSETQRNKGNFPGRFSGRQFSNSRSEMNVSTLELGDSALYLCASSWPGQGLNEQFFGPGTRLTVL.

The rearrangement uses TRBV9 and TRBJ1-1, with TRBD1 identical over 7 bases. The CDR3 loop spans 15 amino acids. CDR1 is SGDLS and CDR2 is YYNGEE in the germline V gene. V lost 7 bases, J lost 9 bases, and 18 bases stayed unmatched. For the CDR3, the DNA is TGTGCCAGCGGGATCGAACAGGGGCAGAACTTAAAAGCTTTCTTT. It translates to CASGIEQGQNLKAFF.

The rearrangement uses TRBV10-3 and TRBJ2-1; possibly TRBD2 for D (6 bases). V lost 4 bases and J 0 bases, leaving 10 bases between the germline ends. CDR3 length: 15 residues. Looked up from germline, CDR1 is ENHRY and CDR2 is SYGVKD. In nucleotides, the CDR3 is TGTGCCATCAGTGCTCAGGGAGGCTCCTACAATGAGCAGTTCTTC. Protein sequence: CAISAQGGSYNEQFF.

The gene calls are TRBV7-2 and TRBJ2-3; 15 bases map to TRBD2. Germline values: CDR1 SGHTA, CDR2 FQGNSA. The J segment lost 6 bases and the V segment lost 4 bases, leaving 5 bases of the junction unmatched. The CDR3 spans 16 residues. CDR3 coding DNA: TGTGCCAGCAGCTACGGACTAGCGGGGGGGCCTGATACGCAGTATTTT. Translating gives CASSYGLAGGPDTQYF.

This clone occurred a few times. The chain couples TRBV7-6 to TRBJ2-1; D may be TRBD1 (5 bases). This CDR3 comprises 13 residues. Germline assignment: CDR1 SGHVS and CDR2 FNYEAQ. V was clipped by 4 bases and J by 10 bases, with 14 bases between them. CDR3: CASSYSGAQEQFF. As DNA, the CDR3 is TGTGCCAGCAGCTATAGTGGGGCGCAGGAGCAGTTCTTC.

The rearrangement links TRBV19 to TRBJ1-1; 7 bases map to TRBD1. CDR3 length equals 15 residues. Germline V CDR1 and CDR2: LNHDA, SQIVND (reference sequence). Trimming cost V 5 bases and J 3 bases; bases outside gene matches: 9. The CDR3 is CASSRRQGEDTEAFF. The CDR3 nucleotides read TGTGCCAGTAGTCGACGACAGGGTGAGGACACTGAAGCTTTCTTT.

CDR3 nucleotides: TGCAGCGTTGGACAGGGCCATGGCTACACCTTC. It encodes CSVGQGHGYTF. V is TRBV29-1 and J is TRBJ1-2; 7 nucleotides align to TRBD1. This CDR3 spans 11 amino acids. The J segment lost 6 bases and the V segment lost 4 bases, leaving 2 bases of the junction unmatched. CDR1 SQVTM and CDR2 ANQGSEA come from the germline V gene. Using reference TRBV29-1 and TRBJ1-2 for the parts outside the CDR3, the full variable domain is SAVISQKPSRDICQRGTSLTIQCQVDSQVTMMFWYRQQPGQSLTLIATANQGSEATYESGFVIDKFPISRPNLTFSTLTVSNMSPEDSSIYLCSVGQGHGYTFGSGTRLTVV.

The genes are TRBV7-2 and TRBJ1-5, with 7 bases aligning to TRBD1. With 4 bases clipped from V and 6 bases from J, the junction kept 3 bases outside the gene matches. Germline CDR1 reads SGHTA; CDR2 reads FQGNSA. The CDR3 has 13 amino acids. This CDR3 reads CASSYDRAQPQHF. CDR3 coding DNA: TGTGCCAGCAGCTACGACAGGGCTCAGCCCCAGCATTTT.

The chain combines TRBV18 with TRBJ1-4; D is unresolved. Germline loops: CDR1 KGHSH, CDR2 LQKENI. The length of the CDR3 is 13 residues. V lost 1 base to trimming and J lost 6 bases, with 6 bases between them. CDR3 sequence: CASSPRRDEKLFF. CDR3 DNA sequence: TGTGCCAGCTCACCACGGAGGGATGAAAAACTGTTTTTT.

This rearrangement joins TRBV5-1 to TRBJ2-3; 9 bases are a match to TRBD1. Germline assignment: CDR1 SGHRS and CDR2 YFSETQ. V lost 0 bases, J lost 4 bases, and 3 bases stayed unmatched. The CDR3 consists of 15 residues. The CDR3 loop reads CASSLEGQGPDTQYF. The CDR3 DNA sequence: TGCGCCAGCAGCTTGGAGGGACAGGGACCAGATACGCAGTATTTT.

This chain links TRBV19 with TRBJ1-2, with D maybe TRBD1 (6 bases). The V gene's germline CDR1 is LNHDA and CDR2 SQIVND (reference sequence). V lost 7 bases, J lost 7 bases, and 13 bases lay in between. This CDR3 is built from 12 residues. The CDR3 DNA reads as TGTGCCAGTACGTCAGGGGTGCGTGGCTACACCTTC. This encodes CASTSGVRGYTF.

The genes are TRBV11-1 and TRBJ1-2; 7 bases are a match to TRBD1. Germline V gene sequence: CDR1 SGHAT, CDR2 FQDESV (reference sequence). The CDR3 is 14 residues long. The V gene end was trimmed by 5 bases and the J gene end by 6 bases; junction bases not matched to a gene: 9. CDR3 nucleotides: TGTGCCAGCAGCGCGACAACAGGGGCCAATGGCTACACCTTC. Translated: CASSATTGANGYTF.

The V and J genes are TRBV9 and TRBJ1-3; D is undetermined. The CDR3 sequence is 14 residues long. V lost 5 bases and J lost 0, with 9 bases in between. Germline V gives CDR1 SGDLS, CDR2 YYNGEE. The CDR3 loop is CASSYGSSGNTIYF. CDR3 bases: TGTGCCAGCAGTTACGGGAGCTCTGGAAACACCATATATTTT.

The chain couples TRBV5-8 to TRBJ2-7; TRBD1 aligns across 8 bases. The junction had 4 bases not matched to a gene; V was cut back by 1 base and J by 1 base. Germline V gives CDR1 SGHTS, CDR2 YDEGEE. The CDR3 covers 15 residues. Here the CDR3 reads CASSLSGGVSYEQYF. In DNA form, the CDR3 reads TGTGCCAGCAGCTTGTCAGGGGGCGTATCCTACGAGCAGTACTTC.

V is TRBV6-6 and J is TRBJ1-5; D gene unclear. CDR3 size: 15 residues. Trimming pared 6 bases from V and 5 bases from J, leaving 17 bases between. Germline V CDR1 and CDR2: MNHNY, SVGAGI (reference sequence). For the CDR3, the DNA is TGTGCCAGCAGCTCCCTAGGAACATCCGATCAGCCCCAGCATTTT. It translates to CASSSLGTSDQPQHF.

This chain connects TRBV15 to TRBJ2-5, with 11 nucleotides matching TRBD2. The CDR3 has 17 amino acids. After removal of 1 base from V and 4 bases from J, the junction contained 8 bases not matched to a gene. Germline V gene data show CDR1 as LNHNV and CDR2 as YYDKDF (reference sequence). Written as DNA, the CDR3 is TGTGCCACCAGCAGAGTGCGGGCTAGCGGGGGGACAGAGACCCAGTACTTC. This translates into CATSRVRASGGTETQYF.

Only one count was recorded for this clone. The chain recombines TRBV10-3 with TRBJ1-3, with D possibly matching TRBD1 (6 bases). V was trimmed by 6 bases and J by 1 base, leaving 16 bases between them. CDR1 is ENHRY, CDR2 SYGVKD, per germline. This CDR3 has 16 residues. The CDR3 DNA reads as TGTGCCATCAGGGGACCCGGACAGCTATCTGGAAACACCATATATTTT. Translation gives CAIRGPGQLSGNTIYF.

The chain links TRBV5-8 to TRBJ2-5, with TRBD1 matching 7 bases. The CDR3 contains 12 residues. The V segment lost 5 bases and the J segment 4 bases; nucleotides outside the gene matches: 2. Germline V gene lookup returns CDR1 SGHTS and CDR2 YDEGEE. The CDR3 bases are TGTGCCAGCAGACAGGGGATAGAGACCCAGTACTTC. As protein: CASRQGIETQYF.

This chain uses TRBV7-8 with TRBJ2-5, with TRBD1 matching 8 bases. CDR1 is SGHVS, CDR2 FQNEAQ, per germline. The V and J ends lost 5 bases and 7 bases, in that order; junction bases with no gene match: 6. CDR3 size: 13 residues. DNA of the CDR3: TGTGCCAGCAGCCTGACAGGGGTCGGGACCCAGTACTTC. Its translation is CASSLTGVGTQYF.

The chain has TRBV5-1 and TRBJ2-3, with a tentative D call TRBD1 (6 bases). CDR3 length: 14 residues. From germline, CDR1 is SGHRS and CDR2 YFSETQ. V dropped 1 base and J dropped 2 bases, with 8 bases sitting between them. The CDR3 region is CASSLQGNTDTQYF. CDR3 in DNA: TGCGCCAGCAGCTTGCAGGGGAACACAGATACGCAGTATTTT.

The chain recombines TRBV9 with TRBJ1-1, with D tentatively TRBD1 (5 bases). This CDR3 contains 15 residues. Trimming pared 0 bases from V and 3 bases from J, leaving 12 bases between. Germline CDR1 reads SGDLS; CDR2 reads YYNGEE. The CDR3 loop is CASSVESGPYTEAFF. Here the CDR3 DNA reads TGTGCCAGCAGCGTAGAGTCAGGGCCTTACACTGAAGCTTTCTTT. Drawing the rest from reference TRBV9 and TRBJ1-1, the complete variable domain is DSGVTQTPKHLITATGQRVTLRCSPRSGDLSVYWYQQSLDQGLQFLIQYYNGEERAKGNILERFSAQQFPDLHSELNLSSLELGDSALYFCASSVESGPYTEAFFGQGTRLTVV.

This sequence joins TRBV6-5 and TRBJ1-2, with 8 bases that match TRBD1. The germline V gene encodes CDR1 MNHEY and CDR2 SVGAGI. V was pared by 7 bases and J by 5 bases, with 12 bases of the junction left unmatched. This CDR3 spans 15 amino acids. The CDR3 here is CASIYRGQASYGYTF. CDR3 DNA sequence: TGTGCCAGCATCTACCGGGGACAGGCCTCTTATGGCTACACCTTC.

This clone showed up just once. The chain is built from TRBV11-1 and TRBJ2-5; D gene unclear. CDR3 length equals 13 residues. Per the germline V gene, CDR1 is SGHAT and CDR2 is FQDESV (reference sequence). V lost 2 bases, J lost 2 bases, and 6 bases lay in between. CDR3 sequence: CASSLWSQETQYF. The CDR3 DNA sequence: TGTGCCAGCAGCTTATGGAGTCAAGAGACCCAGTACTTC.

This clone was detected a few times. The gene calls are TRBV5-4 and TRBJ1-2; the match to TRBD1 covers 7 bases. After removal of 4 bases from V and 2 bases from J, the junction contained 5 bases not matched to a gene. The CDR3 length is 14 residues. Germline V CDR1 and CDR2: SGHNT, YYREEE (reference sequence). CDR3 in DNA: TGTGCCAGCAGCAAACCGGGACAGAACTATGGCTACACCTTC. Translated, it gives CASSKPGQNYGYTF.